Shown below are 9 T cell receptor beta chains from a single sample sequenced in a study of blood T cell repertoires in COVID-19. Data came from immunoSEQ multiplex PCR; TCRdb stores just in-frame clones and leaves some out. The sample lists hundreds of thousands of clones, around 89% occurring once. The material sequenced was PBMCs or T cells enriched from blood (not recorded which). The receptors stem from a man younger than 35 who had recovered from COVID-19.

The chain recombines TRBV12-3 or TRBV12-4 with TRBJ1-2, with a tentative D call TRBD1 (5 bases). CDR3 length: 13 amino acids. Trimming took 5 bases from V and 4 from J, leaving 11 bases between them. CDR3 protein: CASSDSGRYGYTF. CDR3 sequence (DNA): TGTGCCAGCAGTGACAGCGGGCGCTATGGCTACACCTTC.

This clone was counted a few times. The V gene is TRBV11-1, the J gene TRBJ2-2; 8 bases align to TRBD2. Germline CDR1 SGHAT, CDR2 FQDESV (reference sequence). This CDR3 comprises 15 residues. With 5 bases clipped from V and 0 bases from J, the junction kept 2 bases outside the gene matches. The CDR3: CASSRLASNTGELFF. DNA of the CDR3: TGTGCCAGCAGCCGACTAGCGTCGAACACCGGGGAGCTGTTTTTT.

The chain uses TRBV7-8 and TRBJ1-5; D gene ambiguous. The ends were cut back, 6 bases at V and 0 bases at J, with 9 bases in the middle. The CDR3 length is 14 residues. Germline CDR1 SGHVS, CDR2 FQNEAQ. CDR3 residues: CASRGDYSNQPQHF. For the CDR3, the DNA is TGTGCCAGCAGGGGCGATTATAGCAATCAGCCCCAGCATTTT.

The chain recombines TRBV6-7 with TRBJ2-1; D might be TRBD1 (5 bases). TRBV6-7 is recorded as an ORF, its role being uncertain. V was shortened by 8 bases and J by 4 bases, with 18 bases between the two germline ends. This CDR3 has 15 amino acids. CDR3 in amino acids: CASAGFFLLYNEQFF. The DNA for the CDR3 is TGTGCCAGCGCAGGGTTCTTCCTACTATACAATGAGCAGTTCTTC.

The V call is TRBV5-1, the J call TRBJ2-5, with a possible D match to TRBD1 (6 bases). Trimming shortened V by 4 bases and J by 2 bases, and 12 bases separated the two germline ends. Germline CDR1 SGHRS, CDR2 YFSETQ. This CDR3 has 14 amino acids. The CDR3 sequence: CASSRGHGQETQYF. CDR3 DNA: TGCGCCAGCAGCAGGGGACACGGGCAAGAGACCCAGTACTTC. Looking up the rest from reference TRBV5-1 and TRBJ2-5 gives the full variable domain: KAGVTQTPRYLIKTRGQQVTLSCSPISGHRSVSWYQQTPGQGLQFLFEYFSETQRNKGNFPGRFSGRQFSNSRSEMNVSTLELGDSALYLCASSRGHGQETQYFGPGTRLLVL.

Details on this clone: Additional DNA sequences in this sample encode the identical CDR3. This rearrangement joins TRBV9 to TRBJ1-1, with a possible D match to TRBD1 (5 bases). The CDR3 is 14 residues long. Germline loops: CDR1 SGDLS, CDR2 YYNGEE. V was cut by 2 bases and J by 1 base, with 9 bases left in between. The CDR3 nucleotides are TGTGCCAGCAGCGTCGGACAACGGAACACTGAAGCTTTCTTT. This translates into CASSVGQRNTEAFF.

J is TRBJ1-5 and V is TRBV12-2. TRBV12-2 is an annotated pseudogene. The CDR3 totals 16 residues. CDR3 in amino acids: CASRLGEGVDAQPQHF. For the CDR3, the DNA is TGTGCAAGTCGCTTGGGGGAGGGAGTGGATGCGCAGCCCCAGCATTTT.

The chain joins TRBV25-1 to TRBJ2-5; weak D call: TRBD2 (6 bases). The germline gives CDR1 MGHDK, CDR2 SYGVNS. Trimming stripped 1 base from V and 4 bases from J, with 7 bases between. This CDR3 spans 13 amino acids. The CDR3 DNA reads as TGTGCCAGCAGTGAATTGGGGGGAGAGACCCAGTACTTC. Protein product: CASSELGGETQYF. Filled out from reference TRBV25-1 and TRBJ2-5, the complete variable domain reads EADIYQTPRYLVIGTGKKITLECSQTMGHDKMYWYQQDPGMELHLIHYSYGVNSTEKGDLSSESTVSRIRTEHFPLTLESARPSHTSQYLCASSELGGETQYFGPGTRLLVL.

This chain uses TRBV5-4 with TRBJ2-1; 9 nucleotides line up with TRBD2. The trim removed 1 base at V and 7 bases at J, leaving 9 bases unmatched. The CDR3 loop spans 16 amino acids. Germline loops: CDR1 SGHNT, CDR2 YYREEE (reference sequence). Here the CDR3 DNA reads TGTGCCAGCAGCTTGAAGGGCGGGGGGGCATATAATGAGCAGTTCTTC. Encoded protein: CASSLKGGGAYNEQFF.